These T cell receptor beta chains were read from a single sample in a study of T cells in Graves' hyperthyroidism and ophthalmopathy. Via MiXCR, TCRdb re-called the multiplex PCR reads, giving one row per CDR3 protein. The table has about 840,000 distinct CDR3 sequences, 35% to 40% seen once. Specimen: blood. The receptors were sampled from a man aged 18 to 30 with Graves' hyperthyroidism. CDR3s include the opening cysteine and the closing phenylalanine or tryptophan. The order of the fields is D gene, J gene, V gene, clone size, CDR3 DNA, CDR3 protein. D genes are given only for firm matches. Part of the rows lack a size; the others show once, few, many or a class for expanded clones.

TRBD1,TRBJ2-7,TRBV7-8,many,TGTGCCAGCAGCGCCCCCCACGGGAAGGGGGCTTACGAGCAGTACTTC,CASSAPHGKGAYEQYF
.,TRBJ2-7,TRBV9,.,TGTGCCAGCAGCGTACAGGGTCGGAGCTCCTACGAGCAGTACTTC,CASSVQGRSSYEQYF
TRBD1,TRBJ2-5,TRBV7-9,.,TGTGCCAGCAGCTTCAAAGGACAGGGGGCCCCAGAGACCCAGTACTTC,CASSFKGQGAPETQYF
TRBD1,TRBJ2-7,TRBV4-3,.,TGCGCCAGCAGCCAAGATCACCGGGACAGGGGCTCCTACGAGCAGTACTTC,CASSQDHRDRGSYEQYF
TRBD1,TRBJ1-2,TRBV4-1,few,TGCGCCAGCAGCCACTCCGGACAGGGGGCAATGGATGGCTACACCTTC,CASSHSGQGAMDGYTF
.,TRBJ1-5,TRBV28,.,TGTGCCAGCAGTTTATGGGACACGAATCAGCCCCAGCATTTT,CASSLWDTNQPQHF
.,TRBJ2-5,TRBV19,many,TGTGCCAGTAGTATGTACGGACAGACCCAGTACTTC,CASSMYGQTQYF
.,TRBJ1-4,TRBV7-9,many,TGTGCCAGCAGCTTAGGCCAGGGAAATGAAAAACTGTTTTTT,CASSLGQGNEKLFF
.,TRBJ1-4,TRBV12-3/TRBV12-4,.,TGTGCCAGCAGTTCTTACGGCGAAAAACTGCTTTTT,CASSSYGEKLLF
.,TRBJ2-7,TRBV7-3,few,TGTGCCAGCAGCTCCACCTTCTCGGGCGAGCAGTACTTC,CASSSTFSGEQYF
TRBD1,TRBJ1-2,TRBV7-3,many,TGTGCCAGCAGCCGCGGGACAGGGGAACTACTGAACTATGGCTACACCTTC,CASSRGTGELLNYGYTF
.,TRBJ1-5,TRBV2,.,TGTGCCAGCAGTGGGGAGGAGACCCAGCATTTT,CASSGEETQHF
.,TRBJ1-2,TRBV29-1,many,TGCAGCGTTAGAGTCACTGCCGGGGGGCTGAATGGCTACACCTTC,CSVRVTAGGLNGYTF
.,TRBJ1-4,TRBV2,many,TGTGCCAGCAGTGAACTGGGGGCTCGTGAAAAACTGTTTTTT,CASSELGAREKLFF
.,TRBJ1-2,TRBV6-7,.,TGTGCCAGCAGTTACTCTATGACGACGGGTATCTATGGCTACACCTTC,CASSYSMTTGIYGYTF
.,TRBJ2-7,TRBV7-8,.,TGTGCCAGCAGCCCCCACCAGGGCGAGCAGTACTTC,CASSPHQGEQYF
.,TRBJ2-7,TRBV7-9,.,TGTGCCAGCAGCTCCCCCAGGGGGACTAAGGGCGAGCAGTACTTC,CASSSPRGTKGEQYF
.,TRBJ2-5,TRBV25-1,many,TGTGCCAGCAGTCCACGGGCCAACAGTCTCCAGTACTTC,CASSPRANSLQYF
.,TRBJ1-2,TRBV20-1,many,TGCAGTGCTAGAGTATCCGGACACACCTTC,CSARVSGHTF
.,TRBJ1-1,TRBV2,.,TGTGCCAGCAGTGGACGGCGAGAGGCTTTCTTT,CASSGRREAFF
.,TRBJ2-5,TRBV5-6,few,TGTGCCAGCAGCTTTCTCGGAACCTCGTTATTCGAGACCCAGTACTTC,CASSFLGTSLFETQYF
.,TRBJ2-7,TRBV2,once,TGTGCCAGCAGCCCGACGGGGTTAGCGATATACGAGCAGTACTTC,CASSPTGLAIYEQYF
.,TRBJ2-5,TRBV5-4,.,TGTGCCAGCAGCCTCCTAGGGGGGGCTAAATCGGAGACCCAGTACTTC,CASSLLGGAKSETQYF
.,TRBJ2-5,TRBV5-4,.,TGTGCCAGCAGCGCCTACTCAGAATGGGAGACCCAGTACTTC,CASSAYSEWETQYF
.,TRBJ1-1,TRBV2,few,TGTGCCAGCAGAAGGACGGACATGAACACTGAAGCTTTCTTT,CASRRTDMNTEAFF
.,TRBJ1-1,TRBV6-1,once,TGTGCCAGCAGTCCGGGGGGAGGACCCTCGGGGGAAGCTTTCTTT,CASSPGGGPSGEAFF
.,TRBJ1-3,TRBV7-3,.,TGCGCCAGCAGCCAAGTAACCCCACCGGGAAACACCATATATTTT,CASSQVTPPGNTIYF
.,TRBJ2-5,TRBV10-3,.,TGTGCCATCAGTTCTCCTATGGTGGAGACCCAGTACTTC,CAISSPMVETQYF
TRBD1,TRBJ2-2,TRBV14,.,TGTGCCAGCAGCTCCAACCGGGACAGGGGGCTGTTTTTT,CASSSNRDRGLFF
.,TRBJ2-7,TRBV5-1,few,TGCGCCAGCAGCTTGGGGCAGGGCTTCGAGCAGTACTTC,CASSLGQGFEQYF
.,TRBJ2-7,TRBV29-1,many,TGCAGCGTTGCGGAGGGATCCTACGAGCAGTACTTC,CSVAEGSYEQYF
.,TRBJ1-5,TRBV7-9,many,TGTGCCAGCAGCTTTGGGGGTAATCTCCAGCCCCAGCATTTT,CASSFGGNLQPQHF
TRBD1,TRBJ2-7,TRBV7-9,.,TGTGCCAGCAGCTTACCTGGGACAGGGTATCTCAACGAGCAGTACTTC,CASSLPGTGYLNEQYF
.,TRBJ1-1,TRBV7-2,many,TGTGCCAGCAGCCCGATGAGAACCGGCACTGAAGCTTTCTTT,CASSPMRTGTEAFF
.,TRBJ2-5,TRBV2,many,TGTGCCAGCCACAGGTTCAGGGAGACCCAGTACTTC,CASHRFRETQYF
.,TRBJ1-1,TRBV20-1,few,TGCAGTGCTAGACGGTGGGCTTTCTTT,CSARRWAFF